Each of the 10 T cell receptor beta chains below was sequenced from the same sample in a study of CD8 T cells in ankylosing spondylitis. TCRdb re-called the 5' RACE reads with MiXCR, one entry per CDR3 protein. The sample shows about 90,000 distinct CDR3 sequences, 27% of them seen only once. Sequences were obtained from blood, either unsorted or a sorted T cell fraction (not recorded which). Source of these receptors: a male donor with ankylosing spondylitis or in good health (not recorded which).

The table lists this clonotype with many counts. This chain joins TRBV15 and TRBJ2-5; the D is unclear. The CDR3 is 15 amino acids. V lost 0 bases and J 1 base, leaving 9 bases between the germline ends. Germline CDR1 is LNHNV and CDR2 is YYDKDF (reference sequence). The CDR3 bases are TGTGCCACCAGCAGAGATTTCGGAAGCCAAGAGACCCAGTACTTC. Protein sequence: CATSRDFGSQETQYF.

The chain employs TRBV9 and TRBJ2-1; no reliable D call. Germline CDR1 is SGDLS and CDR2 is YYNGEE. Trimming took 0 bases from V and 0 from J, leaving 10 bases between them. CDR3 size: 16 residues. The chain's CDR3 is CASSVGLTSSYNEQFF. The CDR3 coding sequence is TGTGCCAGCAGCGTAGGCCTTACCAGCTCCTACAATGAGCAGTTCTTC.

Turning to this clonotype: Sequence at one end of the junction differs from germline and may be a read error. The rearrangement joins TRBV27 to TRBJ1-1; unclear D gene. This CDR3 has 14 amino acids. The germline gives CDR1 MNHEY, CDR2 SMNVEV (reference sequence). The CDR3: CASSLFPATTQAFF. The CDR3, as DNA: TGTGCCAGCAGTTTATTCCCAGCCACCACTCAAGCTTTCTTT.

The sample holds a few counts of this clonotype. The chain combines TRBV12-3 or TRBV12-4 with TRBJ2-7; D not resolved. CDR3 length: 13 amino acids. V shed 7 bases and J shed 4 bases, with 14 bases lying between them. CDR3 coding DNA: TGTGCCAGCACCCACGGGCGACGTTACGAGCAGTACTTC. Translation gives CASTHGRRYEQYF.

This sequence joins TRBV7-9 and TRBJ2-7; 11 bases match TRBD2. This CDR3 is 17 amino acids long. Trimming at V came to 5 bases and at J to 3 bases, leaving 12 bases not matched to a gene. Germline lookup yields CDR1 SEHNR and CDR2 FQNEAQ (reference sequence). The CDR3 protein is CASSQQTGLAGHYEQYF. DNA for the CDR3: TGTGCCAGCAGCCAACAAACCGGACTAGCGGGCCACTACGAGCAGTACTTC.

The chain combines TRBV5-1 with TRBJ2-1; 8 nucleotides line up with TRBD2. With 2 bases clipped from V and 9 bases from J, the junction kept 4 bases outside the gene matches. The CDR3 has 13 residues. The germline V gene encodes CDR1 SGHRS and CDR2 YFSETQ. CDR3: CASSLAGVGEQFF. The CDR3 DNA sequence: TGCGCCAGCAGCTTAGCGGGAGTCGGTGAGCAGTTCTTC.

This chain links TRBV18 with TRBJ2-7, with D perhaps matching TRBD2 (5 bases). The V end lost 1 base, the J end lost 0 bases, and 10 bases lay between the germline ends. CDR3 size: 15 residues. CDR1 is KGHSH and CDR2 is LQKENI in the germline V gene. The CDR3 DNA follows: TGTGCCAGCTCACCACGGAGCGGTCGCTCCTACGAGCAGTACGTC. Translation: CASSPRSGRSYEQYV.

This rearrangement joins TRBV5-6 to TRBJ2-5; D possibly corresponds to TRBD2 (5 bases). This CDR3 is built from 16 residues. In germline, CDR1 is SGHDT, CDR2 YYEEEE. V was shortened by 4 bases and J by 4 bases, with 20 bases between the two germline ends. CDR3 sequence: CASSPPSILAGETQYF. For the CDR3, the DNA is TGTGCCAGCAGCCCCCCCTCTATTCTCGCGGGAGAGACCCAGTACTTC.

This clonotype was observed at least ten times. The J gene is TRBJ2-1, the V gene TRBV29-1; 8 nucleotides match TRBD2. Trimming removed 5 bases from V and 2 bases from J; junction bases left unmatched: 8. CDR3 length equals 15 residues. In germline, CDR1 is SQVTM, CDR2 ANQGSEA. CDR3 in amino acids: CSVSAAGGAYNEQFF. The DNA for the CDR3 is TGCAGCGTTTCTGCGGCGGGAGGCGCCTACAATGAGCAGTTCTTC.

This clonotype came up a few times. This chain connects TRBV20-1 to TRBJ2-3; 9 positions match TRBD2. Germline loops: CDR1 DFQATT, CDR2 SNEGSKA (reference sequence). The CDR3 loop spans 15 amino acids. Trimming cost V 5 bases and J 0 bases; bases outside gene matches: 6. CDR3 sequence (DNA): TGCAGTGCTGCACCTAGCGGGACTAGCACAGATACGCAGTATTTT. Translating gives CSAAPSGTSTDTQYF.